This T cell receptor beta chain stems from a study of naive and memory T cell subsets. Findings of the study overall: A few larger clonotypes appeared in naive repertoires, especially CD8, possibly memory cells re-expressing CD45RA.

With respect to this clonotype: Its target is unknown.

Both TRBC1 and TRBC2 were covered by a beta constant-region primer of two equimolar oligonucleotides. Four rounds of PCR amplified the ligated cDNA using nested alpha and beta constant-region primers plus SP2. TCRdb redid the calling of the UMI-ligation and nested PCR reads with MiXCR, one entry per CDR3 protein. The sample records about 90,000 distinct CDR3 sequences, about 11% being singletons. Germline CDR1 reads SQVTM; CDR2 reads ANQGSEA. The CDR3 length is 10 residues. V lost 4 bases, J lost 5 bases, and 5 bases lay in between. CMV status came from CD4+ T cell IFNgamma after overnight CMV lysate stimulation of fresh PBMCs.

Sequencing was performed on naive CD4+ T cells from blood. This chain joins TRBV29-1 and TRBJ1-1; D is ambiguous. The TCR was taken from a human donor in good health. The CDR3 here is CSVVGTEAFF. Written as DNA, the CDR3 is TGCAGCGTTGTAGGAACTGAAGCTTTCTTT.